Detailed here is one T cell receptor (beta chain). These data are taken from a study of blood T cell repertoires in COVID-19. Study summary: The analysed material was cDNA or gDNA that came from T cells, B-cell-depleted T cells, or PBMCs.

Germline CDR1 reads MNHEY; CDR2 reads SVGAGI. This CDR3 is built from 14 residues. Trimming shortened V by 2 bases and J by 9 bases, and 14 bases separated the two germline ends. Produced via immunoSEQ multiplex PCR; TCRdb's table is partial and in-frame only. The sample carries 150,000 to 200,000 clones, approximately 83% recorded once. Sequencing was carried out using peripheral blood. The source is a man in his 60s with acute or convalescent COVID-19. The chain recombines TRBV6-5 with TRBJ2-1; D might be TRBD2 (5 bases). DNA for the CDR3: TGTGCCAGCAGTTACGGGTGGGAGACGACTGAGCAGTTCTTC. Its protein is CASSYGWETTEQFF.